This is a list of T cell receptor beta chains from one sample in a study of blood T cell repertoires in COVID-19. The assay was immunoSEQ multiplex PCR, and TCRdb's table has in-frame clones only and misses some. The profile covers about 350,000 clones, with 75% to 90% appearing a single time and about 7.1% taken by the ten largest. The sequencing sample was made of peripheral blood. The receptor source for this set is a woman aged 60-75 years with COVID-19, enrolled during active disease. CDR3s include the opening cysteine and the closing phenylalanine or tryptophan. Fields, in order: J gene, D gene, clone size, V gene, CDR3 protein, CDR3 DNA. The D gene is left open where the match is weak. Only part of the rows carry a size: once, few, many, or a class if the clone is expanded.

>TRBJ2-1|.|.|TRBV2
CASSLEVEQFF
TGTGCCAGCAGTCTAGAGGTTGAGCAGTTCTTC
>TRBJ2-7|TRBD1|.|TRBV5-1
CASSIQGADYEQYF
TGCGCCAGCAGCATACAGGGGGCAGACTACGAGCAGTACTTC
>TRBJ2-5|TRBD1|.|TRBV25-1
CASSDPGGRETQYF
TGTGCCAGCAGTGACCCAGGGGGTAGGGAGACCCAGTACTTC
>TRBJ2-3|TRBD2|.|TRBV6-2/TRBV6-3
CASSTASGGSTDTQYF
TGTGCCAGCAGTACGGCTAGCGGGGGGAGCACAGATACGCAGTATTTT
>TRBJ1-3|TRBD1|few|TRBV6-5
CASRETGLNTIYF
TGTGCCAGCAGAGAGACAGGGTTAAACACCATATATTTT
>TRBJ1-4|TRBD1|.|TRBV30
CAWSAGQPEKLFF
TGTGCCTGGAGCGCGGGACAGCCTGAAAAACTGTTTTTT
>TRBJ2-5|TRBD2|.|TRBV9
CASSLSGAQETQYF
TGTGCCAGCAGCCTGAGCGGGGCCCAAGAGACCCAGTACTTC
>TRBJ2-5|TRBD2|.|TRBV12-5
CASGLVGGGPQYF
TGTGCTAGTGGTTTGGTAGGCGGGGGGCCCCAGTACTTC
>TRBJ1-2|TRBD1|.|TRBV4-3
CASSQDAPGGNYGYTF
TGCGCCAGCAGCCAAGATGCCCCAGGGGGTAACTATGGCTACACCTTC
>TRBJ1-2|.|.|TRBV29-1
CSVEDTTGGYTF
TGCAGCGTTGAAGATACAACAGGGGGCTACACCTTC
>TRBJ1-1|TRBD1|.|TRBV30
CAWNGQGDTEAFF
TGTGCCTGGAACGGCCAGGGGGACACTGAAGCTTTCTTT
>TRBJ1-1|TRBD1|once|TRBV19
CASSTLWAGGYMNTEAFF
TGTGCCAGTAGTACCTTGTGGGCAGGGGGTTACATGAACACTGAAGCTTTCTTT
>TRBJ1-1|.|.|TRBV11-3
CASSLEQGGSTEAFF
TGTGCCAGCAGCTTGGAACAGGGAGGGAGCACTGAAGCTTTCTTT
>TRBJ2-7|TRBD1|once|TRBV4-1
CASSQAPGQGTYEQYF
TGCGCCAGCAGCCAAGCGCCGGGACAGGGGACTTACGAGCAGTACTTC
>TRBJ2-2|TRBD2|.|TRBV27
CARSHLSRTRGGAGAGELFF
TGTGCCCGCAGTCACCTGTCCAGGACTCGCGGGGGGGCCGGGGCCGGGGAGCTGTTTTTT
>TRBJ1-5|TRBD1|.|TRBV30
CAWSGDRGFFSDQPQHF
TGTGCCTGGAGTGGGGACAGGGGGTTCTTTTCGGATCAGCCCCAGCATTTT
>TRBJ2-7|TRBD1|.|TRBV29-1
CSVGDSTYEQYF
TGCAGCGTTGGGGACAGTACCTACGAGCAGTACTTC
>TRBJ2-7|.|.|TRBV2
CASRSFGLYEQYF
TGTGCCAGCCGGTCTTTTGGGCTCTACGAGCAGTACTTC
>TRBJ1-2|TRBD1|few|TRBV2
CASISGGLEVGVGGYTF
TGTGCCAGCATATCAGGGGGGTTGGAAGTTGGTGTTGGCGGCTACACCTTC